The clone carrying this TCR beta chain was counted a few times. Its antigen remains unknown. No conserved phenylalanine or tryptophan is present at the end of the CDR3, so a read error is the likely explanation. The DNA is omitted, as the CDR3 cannot be located on it reliably, and the CDR3 follows TCRdb's listing. Germline values: CDR1 DFQATT, CDR2 SNEGSKA (reference sequence). The CDR3 spans 9 amino acids, including both terminal residues. This sample was taken from a study of T cells after yellow fever vaccination. Study details: Fractions with few cells were prepared using SMART-Seq v4 Ultra Low Input.

Study results and limitations: Re-detected after boosting: most primary clones, around 97% of CD4 and over 80% of CD8. Sorted repertoires could include abundant contaminating clonotypes from bulk cells.

MiXCR, run by TCRdb on the 5' RACE reads, gives a single entry per CDR3 protein. This table has around 250,000 distinct CDR3 sequences, roughly 5.2% appearing once. The sequences come from CD4+ T cells sorted from PBMCs, collected on the day of the yellow fever booster vaccination. The sequence came from a man younger than 30 who received the YFV17D yellow fever vaccine. The chain uses TRBV20-1 and TRBJ1-5; TRBD1 was called by the table and not checked on the DNA. The CDR3 sequence is CSARVGGAS.